What follows are 12 T cell receptor beta chains derived from one specimen sequenced in a study of blood T cell repertoires in COVID-19. Method: immunoSEQ multiplex PCR; TCRdb's copy keeps in-frame clones and lacks some. The table shows about 140,000 clones, with approximately 88% occurring only once. Sequencing was done on a sample of PBMCs or T cells enriched from blood (not recorded which). These receptors originate from a man between 65 and 85 years old who had been exposed to COVID-19.

V gene TRBV7-9 combines with J gene TRBJ1-4, with 9 nucleotides matching TRBD1. The V segment lost 6 bases and the J segment 5 bases; nucleotides outside the gene matches: 10. CDR1 is SEHNR and CDR2 is FQNEAQ in the germline V gene (reference sequence). The CDR3 loop spans 16 amino acids. In DNA, the CDR3 is TGTGCCAGCAGTCCCCGGTCGACAGGGGGGAATGAAAAACTGTTTTTT. This translates into CASSPRSTGGNEKLFF.

This chain joins TRBV5-6 and TRBJ1-1; TRBD1 might be the D (5 bases). The germline gives CDR1 SGHDT, CDR2 YYEEEE. Deletions cut 0 bases from V and 3 bases from J, with 6 bases between. The CDR3 length is 13 residues. Written as DNA, the CDR3 is TGTGCCAGCAGCTTGGCGGGGGACACTGAAGCTTTCTTT. Encoded protein: CASSLAGDTEAFF.

The chain uses TRBV19 and TRBJ2-1; 8 nucleotides align to TRBD1. Germline V gene data show CDR1 as LNHDA and CDR2 as SQIVND (reference sequence). The CDR3 spans 17 residues. Trimming removed 5 bases from V and 7 bases from J; junction bases left unmatched: 16. The CDR3 nucleotides are TGTGCCAGTAGTTTTACAGGGGGTGACTTCTACGGTAATGAGCAGTTCTTC. Its protein product is CASSFTGGDFYGNEQFF.

The chain recombines TRBV3-1 (or the pseudogene TRBV3-2) with TRBJ2-2; the match to TRBD1 covers 9 bases. The germline V gene encodes CDR1 LGHDT and CDR2 YNNKEL (reference sequence). The CDR3 spans 15 residues. J gave up 7 bases and V 1 base, and 4 bases lay outside the gene matches. The CDR3 DNA reads as TGTGCCAGCAGCCAAGGGGACAGGGTGATCGGGGAGCTGTTTTTT. Translated: CASSQGDRVIGELFF.

The chain is built from TRBV24-1 and TRBJ2-1; TRBD1 matches at 9 bases. The CDR3 consists of 16 residues. The germline CDR1 and CDR2 sequences are KGHDR and SFDVKD. V shed 6 bases, J shed 9 bases, and the junction held 14 bases outside the gene matches. DNA for the CDR3: TGTGCCACCAGTTCATTTAGGGGACAGGGACTCGGTGAGCAGTTCTTC. Its translation is CATSSFRGQGLGEQFF.

The chain employs TRBV19 and TRBJ1-2; possible D gene TRBD1, 5 bases. The V gene lost 0 bases and the J gene lost 0 bases, with 14 bases spanning the gap. CDR1 is LNHDA, CDR2 SQIVND, per germline (reference sequence). The CDR3 runs to 17 residues. This CDR3 is CASSIESGGQANYGYTF. The CDR3 region has the DNA TGTGCCAGTAGTATAGAGTCGGGGGGTCAAGCTAACTATGGCTACACCTTC. The whole variable domain, remainder taken from reference TRBV19 and TRBJ1-2, is DGGITQSPKYLFRKEGQNVTLSCEQNLNHDAMYWYRQDPGQGLRLIYYSQIVNDFQKGDIAEGYSVSREKKESFPLTVTSAQKNPTAFYLCASSIESGGQANYGYTFGSGTRLTVV.

The chain joins TRBV6-5 to TRBJ2-5, with 11 bases aligning to TRBD2. The junction had 5 bases not matched to a gene; V was cut back by 10 bases and J by 1 base. Germline-derived CDR1 and CDR2 are MNHEY and SVGAGI. This CDR3 region has 14 residues. The CDR3 region is CATRSGGGQETQYF. In DNA, the CDR3 is TGTGCCACACGTAGCGGGGGGGGCCAAGAGACCCAGTACTTC.

The chain combines TRBV7-2 with TRBJ2-3, with 7 bases identical to TRBD2. In germline, CDR1 is SGHTA, CDR2 FQGNSA. Germline trimming cut 5 bases from V and 0 bases from J; bases unmatched to any gene: 5. The length of the CDR3 is 15 residues. In DNA form, the CDR3 reads TGTGCCAGCAGCCCTTCTAGCGGTAGCACAGATACGCAGTATTTT. This encodes CASSPSSGSTDTQYF.

The V gene is TRBV28, the J gene TRBJ1-2, with D possibly TRBD1 on 5 matching bases. Germline-derived CDR1 and CDR2 are MDHEN and SYDVKM. Trimming shortened V by 7 bases and J by 0 bases, and 12 bases separated the two germline ends. CDR3 size: 14 residues. The CDR3 protein is CASKKGVANYGYTF. In nucleotides, the CDR3 is TGTGCCAGCAAGAAAGGGGTGGCTAACTATGGCTACACCTTC.

V gene TRBV6-2 or TRBV6-3 combines with J gene TRBJ2-5; TRBD2 matches at 8 bases. Per the germline V gene, CDR1 is MNHEY and CDR2 is SVGEGT. The CDR3 spans 15 residues. Trimming removed 4 bases from V and 5 bases from J; junction bases left unmatched: 9. The CDR3 loop is CASSSPGLDYETQYF. CDR3 DNA: TGTGCCAGCAGTTCTCCGGGACTAGATTACGAGACCCAGTACTTC.

The chain employs TRBV6-6 and TRBJ1-5; D perhaps matches TRBD1 (6 bases). Germline CDR1 and CDR2: MNHNY and SVGAGI (reference sequence). The CDR3 contains 13 residues. Deletions cut 3 bases from V and 7 bases from J, with 10 bases between. The CDR3 coding sequence is TGTGCCAGCAGTTATGCTGGACAGCAGCCCCAGCATTTT. The encoded protein is CASSYAGQQPQHF.

This clone was observed once. This rearrangement joins TRBV7-9 to TRBJ2-1, with 7 bases that match TRBD2. J was trimmed by 5 bases and V by 1 base; bases with no gene match: 5. The germline CDR1 and CDR2 sequences are SEHNR and FQNEAQ (reference sequence). The CDR3 runs to 15 residues. CDR3 nucleotide sequence: TGTGCCAGCAGCTTAGGGGAGGGCCAGAACAATGAGCAGTTCTTC. It is translated as CASSLGEGQNNEQFF.